This TCR beta chain was captured in a study of T cell repertoires in cytomegalovirus infection. The germline V gene has CDR1 SEHNR and CDR2 FQNEAQ (reference sequence). The V end lost 1 base, the J end lost 7 bases, and 14 bases lay between the germline ends. The CDR3 length is 14 residues. This clonotype turned up a few times. The antigen is not known. TCRdb analysed the reads with MiXCR anew, one entry per CDR3 protein. The data show 650,000 to 850,000 distinct CDR3 sequences, about 29% seen once. The rearrangement joins TRBV7-9 to TRBJ2-7, with D possibly TRBD2 on 6 matching bases. The material sequenced was cultured CD8+ T cells from PBMCs, taken from culture after CMV antigen stimulation. The sequence was collected from a human donor in good health (CMV status not recorded). Some clones in this sample may be carry-over from other donors' samples. CDR3 in DNA: TGTGCCAGCAGCTTAGTAGGGGACTTAGGGGAGCAGTACTTC. This codes for CASSLVGDLGEQYF.